Shown below are 5 T cell receptor beta chains from a single sample sequenced in a study of blood T cell repertoires in COVID-19. Repertoires were generated with immunoSEQ multiplex PCR, while TCRdb's copy carries only in-frame clones and drops some. The top ten hold 1.3% of the sample, which has approximately 240,000 clones, roughly 83% seen once. Sequencing input: PBMCs or T cells enriched from blood (not recorded which). The source is a middle-aged woman with acute COVID-19.

V usage is TRBV7-2 and J usage is TRBJ1-2; D not resolved. Looked up from germline, CDR1 is SGHTA and CDR2 is FQGNSA. The CDR3 spans 16 residues. V was trimmed by 1 base and J by 4 bases, leaving 16 bases between them. The CDR3 DNA sequence: TGTGCCAGCAGCTTAGGAATAGCGCTAATGGGCTATGGCTACACCTTC. The encoded protein is CASSLGIALMGYGYTF.

This clone has more than one count but fewer than ten. The chain carries TRBV3-1 (or the pseudogene TRBV3-2) and TRBJ2-2; 11 bases are shared with TRBD2. The CDR3 sequence is 16 residues long. Germline loops: CDR1 LGHDT, CDR2 YNNKEL (reference sequence). V gave up 6 bases and J gave up 6 bases; unmatched junction bases: 9. The CDR3 loop reads CASSLGLAGSSGELFF. CDR3 DNA: TGTGCCAGCAGTCTCGGACTAGCGGGCTCCTCCGGGGAGCTGTTTTTT.

The rearrangement links TRBV6-2 or TRBV6-3 to TRBJ1-1, with D maybe TRBD1 (5 bases). Deletions cut 6 bases from V and 5 bases from J, with 7 bases between. CDR1 is MNHEY, CDR2 SVGEGT, per germline. The CDR3 covers 11 residues. CDR3 bases: TGTGCCAGCAGCCGGACAACTGAAGCTTTCTTT. Translated: CASSRTTEAFF.

This rearrangement joins TRBV4-1 to TRBJ1-5; D unclear. CDR1 and CDR2 (germline): MGHRA, YSYEKL. This CDR3 is 18 amino acids long. Trimming removed 0 bases at V and 0 bases at J, with 15 bases between. Written as DNA, the CDR3 is TGCGCCAGCAGCCAAGATTCTTGGGAGCTTAATAGCAATCAGCCCCAGCATTTT. Encoded protein: CASSQDSWELNSNQPQHF.

This clone was seen a single time. The V and J genes are TRBV4-1 and TRBJ1-3, with D possibly TRBD1 on 6 matching bases. In germline, CDR1 is MGHRA, CDR2 YSYEKL. V was pared by 4 bases and J by 0 bases, with 13 bases between. This CDR3 contains 16 residues. In nucleotides, the CDR3 is TGCGCCAGCAGCCGTGCCGACAGGAACTCTGGAAACACCATATATTTT. Translating it yields CASSRADRNSGNTIYF.